The 9 T cell receptor beta chains below come from one sample, sequenced in a study of T cells in Graves' hyperthyroidism and ophthalmopathy. RNA transcripts provided the source from which TCR beta CDR3 regions were amplified. With the HTBI primer set, the TCR CDR3 went through a first round of RT-PCR. TCRdb analysed the multiplex PCR reads with MiXCR anew, one entry per CDR3 protein. The top ten hold 10% of the sample, which has more than 650,000 distinct CDR3 sequences, approximately 14% seen once. Sequencing was carried out using blood. Receptors were obtained from a woman aged 18-30 years with Graves' hyperthyroidism.

The chain carries TRBV4-1 and TRBJ2-1; D uncertain. The V end lost 2 bases, the J end lost 2 bases, and 7 bases lay between the germline ends. Germline values: CDR1 MGHRA, CDR2 YSYEKL. This CDR3 is built from 14 residues. The CDR3 nucleotides read TGCGCCAGCAGCCAAAATGGACCCTACAATGAGCAGTTCTTC. As protein: CASSQNGPYNEQFF.

This clonotype was seen more than once but under ten times. The CDR3 coding sequence is TGTGCCAGCAGCGTCGGGAAGGGGACTCCAGAGTATGAGCAGTTCTTC. This sequence encodes CASSVGKGTPEYEQFF. The chain links TRBV9 to TRBJ2-1, with a possible D match to TRBD2 (6 bases). The CDR3 runs 16 residues. Looked up from germline, CDR1 is SGDLS and CDR2 is YYNGEE. V dropped 2 bases and J dropped 8 bases, with 20 bases sitting between them.

This clonotype was detected a few times. A much more abundant neighbour one base away suggests this may be a read error. The conserved phenylalanine or tryptophan normally closing the CDR3 is absent here, so this likely arose from a read error. The chain is built from TRBV7-9 and TRBJ2-1, with 9 nucleotides matching TRBD2. Looked up from germline, CDR1 is SEHNR and CDR2 is FQNEAQ (reference sequence). V shed 5 bases, J shed 5 bases, and the junction held 7 bases outside the gene matches. The CDR3 runs 15 residues. The chain's CDR3 is CASSEGLAFHNEQFL. In DNA form, the CDR3 reads TGTGCCAGCAGCGAGGGACTAGCTTTCCACAATGAGCAGTTCCTC.

Comments on this clonotype: This clone may be a read error of a much larger clone one base away. The chain is built from TRBV7-2 and TRBJ2-1, with D tentatively TRBD2 (6 bases). The V gene lost 10 bases and the J gene lost 2 bases, with 15 bases spanning the gap. Germline V gene sequence: CDR1 SGHTA, CDR2 FQGNSA. CDR3 length equals 14 residues. This CDR3 is CANGSGTTYNEQFF. The CDR3, as DNA: TGTGCCAACGGTAGCGGAACCACCTACAATGAGCAGTTCTTC.

As regards this clonotype: Being one base from a much bigger clone, this may be a read error. J is TRBJ2-5 and V is TRBV2; weak D call: TRBD1 (6 bases). The end of the DNA aligns better with TRBJ2-1, so the J call may be wrong. The CDR3 consists of 14 residues. Germline loops: CDR1 SNHLY, CDR2 FYNNEI. CDR3 sequence reads: CASSPTGIQETQFF. The CDR3 DNA reads TGTGCCAGCAGCCCGACAGGCATTCAAGAGACCCAGTTCTTC.

This clonotype was found a few times. The J gene is TRBJ1-3, the V gene TRBV27; TRBD1 matches 9 bases. The CDR3 covers 15 residues. Germline V gene sequence: CDR1 MNHEY, CDR2 SMNVEV (reference sequence). The V segment lost 4 bases and the J segment 5 bases; nucleotides outside the gene matches: 6. As DNA, the CDR3 is TGTGCCAGCAGTTCGCCCGGGACAGGGAGAAACACCATATATTTT. Protein sequence: CASSSPGTGRNTIYF.

The chain is built from TRBV27 and TRBJ2-1; 9 nucleotides align to TRBD2. Germline V gene lookup returns CDR1 MNHEY and CDR2 SMNVEV (reference sequence). The CDR3 contains 16 residues. J lost 3 bases, V lost 6 bases, and 9 bases had no gene match. CDR3 sequence: CASRRGGGSLYNEQFF. DNA for the CDR3: TGTGCCAGCAGGCGGGGGGGGGGCTCCCTCTACAATGAGCAGTTCTTC.

Many counts were recorded for this clonotype. This rearrangement joins TRBV20-1 to TRBJ2-7; 8 nucleotides agree with TRBD2. Germline lookup yields CDR1 DFQATT and CDR2 SNEGSKA (reference sequence). There are 15 residues in the CDR3. The J segment lost 2 bases and the V segment lost 4 bases, leaving 10 bases of the junction unmatched. The CDR3, as DNA: TGCAGTGCTACCCCGAGCTTAGCGGGAACCTACGAGCAGTACTTC. Protein product: CSATPSLAGTYEQYF.

In its sample, this clonotype was seen a few times. The CDR3 reads CASSLLPTSGPGEQFF. The CDR3 nucleotides read TGTGCCAGCAGCTTACTCCCGACTAGCGGGCCGGGTGAGCAGTTCTTC. V gene TRBV7-2 combines with J gene TRBJ2-1, with 10 bases fitting TRBD2. The length of the CDR3 is 16 residues. CDR1 SGHTA and CDR2 FQGNSA come from the germline V gene. The ends lost 2 bases at V and 9 bases at J; junction bases unmatched: 10. Full variable domain (missing parts from reference TRBV7-2 and TRBJ2-1): GAGVSQSPSNKVTEKGKDVELRCDPISGHTALYWYRQSLGQGLEFLIYFQGNSAPDKSGLPSDRFSAERTGGSVSTLTIQRTQQEDSAVYLCASSLLPTSGPGEQFFGPGTRLTVL.